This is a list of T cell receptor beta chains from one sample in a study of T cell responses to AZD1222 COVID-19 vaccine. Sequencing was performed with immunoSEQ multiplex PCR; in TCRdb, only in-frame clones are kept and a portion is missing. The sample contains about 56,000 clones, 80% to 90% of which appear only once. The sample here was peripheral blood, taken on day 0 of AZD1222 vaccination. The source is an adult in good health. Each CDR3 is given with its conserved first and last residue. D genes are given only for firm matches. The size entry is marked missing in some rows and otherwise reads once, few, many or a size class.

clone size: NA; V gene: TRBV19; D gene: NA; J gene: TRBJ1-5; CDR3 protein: CASSDRVEKGYSNQPQHF; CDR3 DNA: TGTGCCAGTAGTGACCGGGTGGAGAAGGGCTATAGCAATCAGCCCCAGCATTTT
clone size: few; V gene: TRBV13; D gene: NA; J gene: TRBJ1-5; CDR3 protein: CASSSGGSYQPQHF; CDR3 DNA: TGTGCCAGCAGCTCGGGTGGAAGTTATCAGCCCCAGCATTTT
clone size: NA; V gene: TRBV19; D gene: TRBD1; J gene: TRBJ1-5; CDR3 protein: CASSPTGLSNQPQHF; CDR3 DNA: TGTGCCAGTAGCCCGACAGGGCTTAGCAATCAGCCCCAGCATTTT
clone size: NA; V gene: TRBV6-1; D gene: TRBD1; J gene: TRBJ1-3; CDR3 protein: CASSEVGRGLGNTIYF; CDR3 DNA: TGTGCCAGCAGTGAAGTGGGCAGGGGGCTTGGAAACACCATATATTTT
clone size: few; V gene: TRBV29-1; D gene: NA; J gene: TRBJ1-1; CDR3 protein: CSVVEIRGTEAFF; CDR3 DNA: TGCAGCGTTGTGGAAATCAGAGGGACTGAAGCTTTCTTT
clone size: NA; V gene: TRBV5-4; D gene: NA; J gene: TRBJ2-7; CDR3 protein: CASSLYWSSYEQYF; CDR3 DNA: TGTGCCAGCAGCTTATATTGGTCTTCCTACGAGCAGTACTTC
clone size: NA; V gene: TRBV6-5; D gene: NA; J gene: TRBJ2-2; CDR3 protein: CASSSIPPTGELFF; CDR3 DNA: TGTGCCAGCTCCTCAATCCCCCCCACCGGGGAGCTGTTTTTT
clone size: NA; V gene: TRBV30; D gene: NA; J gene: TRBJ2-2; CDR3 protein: CAWRAAGLDTGELFF; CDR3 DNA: TGTGCCTGGAGAGCCGCGGGGCTCGACACCGGGGAGCTGTTTTTT
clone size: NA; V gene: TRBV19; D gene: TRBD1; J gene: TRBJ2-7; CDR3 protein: CASSLTGSGSYEQYF; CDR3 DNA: TGTGCCAGTAGTTTGACAGGGAGTGGGTCCTACGAGCAGTACTTC
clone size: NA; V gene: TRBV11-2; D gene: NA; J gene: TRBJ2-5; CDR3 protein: CASSSGLQETQYF; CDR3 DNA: TGTGCCAGCAGTTCAGGGCTCCAAGAGACCCAGTACTTC
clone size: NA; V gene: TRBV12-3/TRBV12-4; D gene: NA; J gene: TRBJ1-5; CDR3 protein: CASSSDVGGPQHF; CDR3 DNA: TGTGCCAGCAGTTCGGACGTAGGAGGGCCCCAGCATTTT
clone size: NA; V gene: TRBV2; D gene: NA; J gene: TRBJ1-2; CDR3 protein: CASSEDADSMSYTF; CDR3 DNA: TGTGCCAGCAGTGAAGACGCAGACTCTATGAGCTACACCTTC
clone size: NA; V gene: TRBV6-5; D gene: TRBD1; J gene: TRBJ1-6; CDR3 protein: CASSQGTGNSPLHF; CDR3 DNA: TGTGCCAGCAGCCAGGGGACAGGGAATTCACCCCTCCACTTT
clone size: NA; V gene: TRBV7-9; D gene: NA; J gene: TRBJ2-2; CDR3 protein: CASSLVRDTGELFF; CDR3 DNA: TGTGCCAGCAGCTTGGTCAGGGACACCGGGGAGCTGTTTTTT
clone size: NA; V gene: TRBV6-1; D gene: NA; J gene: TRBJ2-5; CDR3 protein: CASSELRGSQETQYF; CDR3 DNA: TGTGCCAGCAGTGAACTAAGGGGCAGCCAAGAGACCCAGTACTTC
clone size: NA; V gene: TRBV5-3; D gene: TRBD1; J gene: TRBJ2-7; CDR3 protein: CARSLDRGPFEEQYF; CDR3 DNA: TGTGCCAGAAGCTTGGACAGGGGGCCGTTTGAAGAGCAGTACTTC
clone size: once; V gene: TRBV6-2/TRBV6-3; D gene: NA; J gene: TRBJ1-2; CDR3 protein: CASSYSRTGDYTF; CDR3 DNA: TGTGCCAGCAGTTACTCGAGGACTGGGGACTACACCTTC
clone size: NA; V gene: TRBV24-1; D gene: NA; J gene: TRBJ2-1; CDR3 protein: CATSDFGTPPLVEQFF; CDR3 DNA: TGTGCCACCAGTGATTTTGGGACTCCCCCTCTGGTTGAGCAGTTCTTC
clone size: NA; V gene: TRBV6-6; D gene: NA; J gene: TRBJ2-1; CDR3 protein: CASSRQAYNEQFF; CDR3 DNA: TGTGCCAGCAGCCGACAGGCGTACAATGAGCAGTTCTTC
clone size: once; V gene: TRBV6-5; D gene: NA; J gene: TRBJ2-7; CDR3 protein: CASRPVGGSYEQYF; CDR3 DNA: TGTGCCAGCAGACCTGTCGGAGGCTCCTACGAGCAGTACTTC
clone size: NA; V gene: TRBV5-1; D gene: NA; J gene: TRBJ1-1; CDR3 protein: CASKWDLGTEAFF; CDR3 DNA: TGCGCCAGCAAATGGGACCTTGGGACTGAAGCTTTCTTT
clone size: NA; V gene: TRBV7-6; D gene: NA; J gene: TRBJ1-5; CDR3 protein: CASSLYPGNQPQHF; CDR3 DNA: TGTGCCAGCAGCTTATATCCGGGGAATCAGCCCCAGCATTTT
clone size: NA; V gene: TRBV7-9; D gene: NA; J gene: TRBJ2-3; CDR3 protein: CASSQSTGTHPDTQYF; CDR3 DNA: TGTGCCAGCAGCCAGAGCACCGGGACCCACCCAGATACGCAGTATTTT
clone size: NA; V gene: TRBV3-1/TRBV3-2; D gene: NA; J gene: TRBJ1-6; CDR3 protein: CASSQVADFNSPLHF; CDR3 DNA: TGTGCCAGCAGCCAAGTTGCGGACTTTAATTCACCCCTCCACTTT
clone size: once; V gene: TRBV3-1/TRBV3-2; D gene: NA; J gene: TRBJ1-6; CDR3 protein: CASSQDLGNSPLHF; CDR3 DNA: TGTGCCAGCAGCCAAGATCTTGGGAATTCACCCCTCCACTTT
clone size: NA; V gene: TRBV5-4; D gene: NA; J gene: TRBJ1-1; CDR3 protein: CASGLVNTEAFF; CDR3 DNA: TGTGCCAGCGGCCTGGTGAACACTGAAGCTTTCTTT
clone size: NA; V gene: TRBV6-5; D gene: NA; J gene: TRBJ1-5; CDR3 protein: CASSSLGGSQHF; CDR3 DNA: TGTGCCAGCAGTTCACTCGGGGGATCTCAGCATTTT
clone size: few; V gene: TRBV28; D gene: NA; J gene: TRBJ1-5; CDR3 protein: CASSSWGRGNQPQHF; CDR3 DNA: TGTGCCAGCAGTTCTTGGGGCAGGGGCAACCAGCCCCAGCATTTT
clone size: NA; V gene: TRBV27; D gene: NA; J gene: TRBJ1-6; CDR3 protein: CASRMEGGTPELSSPLHF; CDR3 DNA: TGTGCCAGCAGAATGGAAGGCGGGACACCCGAGCTTAGTTCACCCCTCCACTTT
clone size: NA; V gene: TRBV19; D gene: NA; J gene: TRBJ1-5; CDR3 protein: CASTFRTERDQPQHF; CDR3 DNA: TGTGCCAGCACATTCCGGACAGAGCGGGATCAGCCCCAGCATTTT
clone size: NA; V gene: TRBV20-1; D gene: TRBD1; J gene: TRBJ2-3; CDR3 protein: CSARDRGTQYF; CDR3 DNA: TGCAGTGCTCGGGACAGGGGAACGCAGTATTTT
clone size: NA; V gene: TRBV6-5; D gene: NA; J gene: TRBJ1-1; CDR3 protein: CASSYSWVLNTEAFF; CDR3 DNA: TGTGCCAGCAGTTACTCTTGGGTATTGAACACTGAAGCTTTCTTT
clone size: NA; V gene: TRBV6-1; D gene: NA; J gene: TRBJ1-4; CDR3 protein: CASSEVGMANEKLFF; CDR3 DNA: TGTGCCAGCAGTGAAGTTGGAATGGCTAATGAAAAACTGTTTTTT
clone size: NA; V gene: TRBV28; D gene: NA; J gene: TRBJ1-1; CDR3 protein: CASRPRTKTEAFF; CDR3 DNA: TGTGCCAGCAGGCCACGGACCAAAACTGAAGCTTTCTTT
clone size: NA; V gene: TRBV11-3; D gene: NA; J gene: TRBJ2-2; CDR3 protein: CASSLIRGATGELFF; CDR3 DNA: TGTGCCAGCAGCCTAATACGGGGTGCCACCGGGGAGCTGTTTTTT
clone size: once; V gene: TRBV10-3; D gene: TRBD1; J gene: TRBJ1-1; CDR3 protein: CAISQGGTEAFF; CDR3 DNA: TGTGCCATCAGCCAGGGGGGGACTGAAGCTTTCTTT
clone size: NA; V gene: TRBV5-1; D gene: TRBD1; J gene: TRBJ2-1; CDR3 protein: CASSFTWTGDSEQFF; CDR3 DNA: TGCGCCAGCAGCTTCACCTGGACAGGGGACAGTGAGCAGTTCTTC
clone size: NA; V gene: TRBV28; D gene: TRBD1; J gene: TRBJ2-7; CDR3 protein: CASTPLTGDSYEQYF; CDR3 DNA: TGTGCCAGCACCCCATTGACAGGGGACTCCTACGAGCAGTACTTC
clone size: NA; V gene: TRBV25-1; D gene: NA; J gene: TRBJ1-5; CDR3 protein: CASSGIGNQPQHF; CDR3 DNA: TGTGCCAGCAGCGGCATCGGCAATCAGCCCCAGCATTTT
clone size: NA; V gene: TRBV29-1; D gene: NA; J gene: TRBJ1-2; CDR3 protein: CSYGAGYTF; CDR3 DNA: TGCAGCTACGGGGCGGGCTACACCTTC
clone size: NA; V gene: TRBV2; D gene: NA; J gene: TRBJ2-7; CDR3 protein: CASSEVREQYF; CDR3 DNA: TGTGCCAGCAGTGAAGTACGGGAGCAGTACTTC
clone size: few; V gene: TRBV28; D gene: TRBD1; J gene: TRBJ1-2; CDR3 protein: CASSPTGDYGYTF; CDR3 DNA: TGTGCCAGCAGTCCCACAGGGGACTATGGCTACACCTTC
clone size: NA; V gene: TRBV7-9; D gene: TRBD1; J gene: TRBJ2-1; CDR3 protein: CASSFPGQDINEQFF; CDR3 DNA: TGTGCCAGCAGCTTCCCGGGACAGGATATAAATGAGCAGTTCTTC
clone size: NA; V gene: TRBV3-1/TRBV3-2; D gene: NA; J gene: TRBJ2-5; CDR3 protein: CASSQDPGAETQYF; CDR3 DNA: TGTGCCAGCAGCCAAGACCCGGGGGCAGAGACCCAGTACTTC
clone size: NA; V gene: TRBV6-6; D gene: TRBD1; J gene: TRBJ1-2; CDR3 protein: CASSYSRGGGVDGYTF; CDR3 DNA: TGTGCCAGCAGTTACTCACGGGGAGGGGGCGTTGATGGCTACACCTTC
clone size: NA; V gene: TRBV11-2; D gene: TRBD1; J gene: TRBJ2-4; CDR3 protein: CASSLGGGQGFGPQYF; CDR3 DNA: TGTGCCAGCAGCTTAGGGGGGGGACAGGGGTTCGGTCCCCAGTACTTC
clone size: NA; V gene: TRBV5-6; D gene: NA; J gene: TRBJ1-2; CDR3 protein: CASSLGGLNYGYTF; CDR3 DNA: TGTGCCAGCAGCTTGGGGGGGCTTAACTATGGCTACACCTTC
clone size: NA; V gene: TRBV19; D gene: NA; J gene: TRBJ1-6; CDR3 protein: CASSMGWGEDSPLHF; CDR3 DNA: TGTGCCAGTAGTATGGGTTGGGGAGAGGATTCACCCCTCCACTTT